This T cell receptor beta chain was found in a study of blood T cells in healthy people across ages. A few counts support this clonotype. Primers used in a second PCR of roughly 7 to 12 cycles were a sample-barcoded 5' primer and a J-beta primer mix. TCRdb reanalysed the 5' RACE reads using MiXCR and keeps one entry per CDR3 protein. The data hold about 1.8 million distinct CDR3 sequences, with around half observed a single time. Germline CDR1 SGHRS, CDR2 YFSETQ. Trimming at V came to 5 bases and at J to 4 bases, leaving 5 bases not matched to a gene. CDR3 length equals 15 residues. Material for sequencing was blood. The sequence came from a woman aged 40 to 50 in good health. The chain combines TRBV5-1 with TRBJ2-5; the match to TRBD2 covers 13 bases. The CDR3 here is CASRRGLAGAETQYF. As DNA, the CDR3 is TGCGCCAGCAGGAGAGGACTAGCGGGGGCAGAGACCCAGTACTTC.